What follows is one TCR beta chain and its context. Its antigen is currently unknown. This CDR3 spans 12 amino acids. V was pared by 2 bases and J by 6 bases, with 7 bases between. CDR1 and CDR2 from the germline V gene are SGHDT and YYEEEE. This PCR relied on a set of 60 Vbeta primers and 13 Jbeta primers. TCRdb's table, derived via immunoSEQ multiplex PCR, lists solely in-frame clones and lacks some. The table lists roughly 48,000 clones, about 73% of them singletons, with around 3.5% in the top ten. These data are taken from a study of cytomegalovirus exposure and HLA in healthy donors. Study-level information: There were some 380 genotyped donors. Of these, about 80% fell in the genetic ancestry cluster associated with self-reported Caucasian donors.

Study observations and caveats: HLA alleles were associated with 17,000 or so TCR beta sequences in a later analysis at 0.05 false discovery rate.

This clonotype was obtained from a woman younger than 45 in good health and CMV-seronegative. The sequencing input was PBMCs. This chain connects TRBV5-6 to TRBJ2-3, with unresolved D. Written as DNA, the CDR3 is TGTGCCAGCAGCTTCCTACTGGATACGCAGTATTTT. It codes for CASSFLLDTQYF. Complete variable domain (other parts from reference TRBV5-6 and TRBJ2-3): DAGVTQSPTHLIKTRGQQVTLRCSPKSGHDTVSWYQQALGQGPQFIFQYYEEEERQRGNFPDRFSGHQFPNYSSELNVNALLLGDSALYLCASSFLLDTQYFGPGTRLTVL.